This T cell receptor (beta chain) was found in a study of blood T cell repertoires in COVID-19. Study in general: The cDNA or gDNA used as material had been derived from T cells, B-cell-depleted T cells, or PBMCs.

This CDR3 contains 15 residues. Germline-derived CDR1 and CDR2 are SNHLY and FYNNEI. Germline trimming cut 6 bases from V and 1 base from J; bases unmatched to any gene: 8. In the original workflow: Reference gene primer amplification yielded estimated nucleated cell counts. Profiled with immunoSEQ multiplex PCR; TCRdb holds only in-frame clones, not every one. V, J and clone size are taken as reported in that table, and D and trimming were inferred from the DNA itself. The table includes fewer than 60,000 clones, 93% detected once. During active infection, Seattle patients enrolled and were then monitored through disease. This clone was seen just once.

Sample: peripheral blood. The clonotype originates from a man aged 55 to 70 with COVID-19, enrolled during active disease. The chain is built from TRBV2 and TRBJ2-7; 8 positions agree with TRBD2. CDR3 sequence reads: CASSLLAARSYEQYF. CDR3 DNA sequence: TGTGCCAGCAGCCTACTAGCGGCCCGTTCCTACGAGCAGTACTTC.